This T cell receptor (beta chain) was sequenced during a study of blood T cell repertoires in COVID-19. In the study overall: Sites across the United States, Italy and Spain contributed samples from acute and convalescent COVID-19. PBMCs, B-cell-depleted T cells, or T cells were the source of the cDNA or gDNA that made up the material.

Everyone who took part was 18 to 89 years old, and they came from 24 US areas. The protocol was immunoSEQ multiplex PCR, while the TCRdb copy is restricted to in-frame clones and leaves out a portion. The sample holds hundreds of thousands of clones, roughly 83% seen once. Germline V gene sequence: CDR1 MNHEY, CDR2 SMNVEV (reference sequence). The V segment lost 6 bases and the J segment 4 bases; nucleotides outside the gene matches: 6. The CDR3 is made up of 15 amino acids. Sequencing was carried out using PBMCs or T cells enriched from blood (not recorded which). This clonotype was sampled from a woman in her forties or fifties who had recovered from COVID-19. The V gene is TRBV27, the J gene TRBJ2-2; 9 nucleotides align to TRBD1. The CDR3 nucleotides are TGTGCCAGCAGATATCGGACAGGGGCCACCGGGGAGCTGTTTTTT. It is translated as CASRYRTGATGELFF.